These T cell receptor beta chains were read from a single sample in a study of T cell responses to AZD1222 COVID-19 vaccine. Profiled with immunoSEQ multiplex PCR; TCRdb holds only in-frame clones, not every one. The sample consists of 90,000 to 150,000 clones, 70% to 90% of them appearing once. The sample consisted of peripheral blood, taken on day 0 of AZD1222 vaccination. The origin of the receptors is an adult in good health. The CDR3 runs from the conserved cysteine through the conserved F or W. The D gene is left open where the match is weak.

len	v_gene	d_gene	j_gene	CDR3aa
15	TRBV5-4	.	TRBJ2-7	CASSLALGRGYEQYF
15	TRBV5-5	TRBD2	TRBJ2-3	CASSLSSGSADTQYF
15	TRBV6-5	.	TRBJ2-7	CASKEGVLPSYEQYF
15	TRBV7-6	.	TRBJ1-2	CASSYSAGPNYGYTF
14	TRBV7-2	TRBD1	TRBJ2-7	CASSSYRDRAEQYF
14	TRBV7-2	.	TRBJ1-6	CASSLQGKGSPLHF
16	TRBV19	TRBD2	TRBJ2-3	CASSTSGTSVPDTQYF
14	TRBV7-2	TRBD2	TRBJ2-7	CASSGGTTTYEQYF
14	TRBV5-1	TRBD1	TRBJ2-7	CASSLQGNSYEQYF
14	TRBV6-5	.	TRBJ1-2	CASSYLQGNYGYTF
12	TRBV6-5	.	TRBJ2-5	CASRTNQETQYF
16	TRBV7-9	.	TRBJ1-3	CASSLAGALPGNTIYF
14	TRBV24-1	.	TRBJ2-1	CATSDPSQGNEQFF
12	TRBV12-3/TRBV12-4	.	TRBJ1-2	CASTIGSGGYTF
19	TRBV7-6	TRBD1	TRBJ2-1	CASSLVGVLDRGLVYEQFF
15	TRBV18	.	TRBJ2-7	CASSPGGQLSYEQYF
15	TRBV20-1	.	TRBJ1-1	CSASGMEGMKTEAFF
13	TRBV6-5	.	TRBJ1-5	CASSYTLPGPQHF